The TCR beta chain described here comes from a study of cytomegalovirus exposure and HLA in healthy donors. Study-wide findings and caveats: Compared with the roughly 700-donor mean, an Asian-associated ancestry cluster reportedly had fewer N-insertions, according to a later analysis. Confirmation was obtained in vitro that three CMV-associated chains are specific for CMV antigens. According to reports, the classifier identified cytomegalovirus status with high specificity and sensitivity. In the analysis, some V segments, TRBV6-2 and TRBV6-3 included, were excluded as indistinguishable.

Researchers ran the PCR with 60 Vbeta and 13 Jbeta primers. Profiling relied on immunoSEQ multiplex PCR, and the TCRdb table lists in-frame clones only, not all of them. This sample's clone table lists 150,000 to 200,000 clones. Germline values: CDR1 SGHAT, CDR2 FQNNGV. With 5 bases clipped from V and 8 bases from J, the junction kept 7 bases outside the gene matches. This CDR3 spans 13 amino acids. For this clone: Its target is not known.

The chain carries TRBV11-2 and TRBJ1-1, with 8 bases identical to TRBD1. The receptor was isolated from a woman between 18 and 29 years old in good health and CMV-seropositive. The source material was PBMCs. CDR3: CASSQTGGIEAFF. Here the CDR3 DNA reads TGTGCCAGCAGCCAAACAGGGGGGATAGAAGCTTTCTTT.